The text below deals with one T cell receptor beta chain. What it recognizes is unknown. The record originates from a study of T cells in tumors after PD-1 blockade. Study overall: Daily vismodegib 150 mg continued in a subset of anti-PD-1-treated patients. On average, peripheral blood gave about 110,000 TCR templates and tens of thousands of unique clonotypes. Findings and caveats of the study: Peripheral recruitment is suggested, as some novel exhausted tumor clones were in pre-treatment blood.

The table came from immunoSEQ multiplex PCR; TCRdb's copy has only in-frame clones and leaves some out. The sample lists approximately 45,000 clones; approximately 80% were seen once. V shed 1 base, J shed 0 bases, and the junction held 2 bases outside the gene matches. Germline assignment: CDR1 MRHNA and CDR2 SNTAGT. CDR3 length: 16 amino acids. Sequencing was performed on PBMCs, taken before anti-PD-1 therapy. The chain recombines TRBV6-4 with TRBJ2-1, with 8 bases fitting TRBD1. This TCR derives from a human donor with advanced basal cell or squamous cell carcinoma (not recorded which). CDR3 nucleotides: TGTGCCAGCAGTGACTGGACAGGGAGCTCCTACAATGAGCAGTTCTTC. Residues: CASSDWTGSSYNEQFF.